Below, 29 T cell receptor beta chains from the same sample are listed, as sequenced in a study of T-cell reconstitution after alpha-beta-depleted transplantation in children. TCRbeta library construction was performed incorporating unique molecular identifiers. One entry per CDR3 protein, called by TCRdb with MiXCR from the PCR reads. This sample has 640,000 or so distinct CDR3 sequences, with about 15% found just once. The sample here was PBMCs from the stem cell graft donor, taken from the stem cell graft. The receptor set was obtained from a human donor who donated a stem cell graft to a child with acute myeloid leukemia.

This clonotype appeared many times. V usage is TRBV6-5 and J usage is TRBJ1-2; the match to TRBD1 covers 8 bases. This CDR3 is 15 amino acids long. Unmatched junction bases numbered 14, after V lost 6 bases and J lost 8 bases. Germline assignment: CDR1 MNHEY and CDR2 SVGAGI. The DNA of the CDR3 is TGTGCCAGCAGCCGCAACCGACAGGGGCATAAGGGCTACACCTTC. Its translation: CASSRNRQGHKGYTF.

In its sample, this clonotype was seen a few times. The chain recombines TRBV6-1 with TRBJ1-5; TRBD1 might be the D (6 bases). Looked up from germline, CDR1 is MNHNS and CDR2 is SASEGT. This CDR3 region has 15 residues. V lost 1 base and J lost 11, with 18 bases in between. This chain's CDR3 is CASSEGMVGDTSQHF. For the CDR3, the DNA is TGTGCCAGCAGTGAAGGGATGGTTGGGGACACGTCCCAGCATTTT.

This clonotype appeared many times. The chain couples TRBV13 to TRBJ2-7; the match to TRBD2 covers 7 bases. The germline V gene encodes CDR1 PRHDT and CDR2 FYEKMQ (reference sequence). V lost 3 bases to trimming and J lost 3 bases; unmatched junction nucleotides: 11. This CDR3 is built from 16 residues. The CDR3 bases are TGTGCCAGCAGCTTCGGGGAGGGCTCCGTGTTCTACGAGCAGTACTTC. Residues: CASSFGEGSVFYEQYF.

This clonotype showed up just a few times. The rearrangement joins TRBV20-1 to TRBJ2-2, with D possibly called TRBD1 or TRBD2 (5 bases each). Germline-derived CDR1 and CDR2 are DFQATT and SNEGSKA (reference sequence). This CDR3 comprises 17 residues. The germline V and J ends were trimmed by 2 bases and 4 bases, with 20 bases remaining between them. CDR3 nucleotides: TGCAGTGCTAGATCCCGGGGTTGGGGGTTGAGCACCGGGGAGCTGTTTTTT. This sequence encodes CSARSRGWGLSTGELFF.

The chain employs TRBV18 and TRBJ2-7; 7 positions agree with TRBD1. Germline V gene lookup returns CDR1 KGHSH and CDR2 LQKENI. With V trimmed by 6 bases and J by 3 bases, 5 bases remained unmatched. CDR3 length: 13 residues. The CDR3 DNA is TGTGCCAGCTCCATAGGGGGCGGCTACGAGCAGTACTTC. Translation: CASSIGGGYEQYF.

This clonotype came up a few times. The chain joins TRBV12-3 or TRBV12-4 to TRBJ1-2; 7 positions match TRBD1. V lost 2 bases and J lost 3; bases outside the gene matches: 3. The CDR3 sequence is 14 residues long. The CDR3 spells CASSLKGAYYGYTF. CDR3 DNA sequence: TGTGCCAGCAGTTTAAAGGGGGCGTACTATGGCTACACCTTC.

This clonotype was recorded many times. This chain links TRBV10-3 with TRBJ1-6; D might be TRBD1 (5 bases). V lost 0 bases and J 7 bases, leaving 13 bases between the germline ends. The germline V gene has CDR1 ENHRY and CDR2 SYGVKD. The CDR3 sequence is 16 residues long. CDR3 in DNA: TGTGCCATCAGTGAGTCTCCAGGGCGCCAGAATTCACCCCTCCACTTT. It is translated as CAISESPGRQNSPLHF.

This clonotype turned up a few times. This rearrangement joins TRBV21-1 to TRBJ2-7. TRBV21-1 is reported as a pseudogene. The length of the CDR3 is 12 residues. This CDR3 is CASKGTPYEQYV. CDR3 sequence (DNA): TGTGCCAGCAAGGGAACACCCTACGAGCAGTACGTC.

This CDR3 reads CASIIAGSDEQFF. CDR3 sequence (DNA): TGTGCCAGCATTATAGCGGGGTCGGATGAGCAGTTCTTC. V is TRBV28 and J is TRBJ2-1; 8 bases map to TRBD2. The CDR3 loop spans 13 amino acids. Germline V gene sequence: CDR1 MDHEN, CDR2 SYDVKM. With V trimmed by 7 bases and J by 8 bases, 7 bases remained unmatched.

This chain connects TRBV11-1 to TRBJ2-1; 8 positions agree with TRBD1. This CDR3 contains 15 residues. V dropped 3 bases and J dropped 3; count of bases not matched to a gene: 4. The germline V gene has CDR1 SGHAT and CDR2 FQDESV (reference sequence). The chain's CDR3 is CASSFHRGSYNEQFF. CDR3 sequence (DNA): TGTGCCAGCAGCTTTCACAGGGGGAGCTACAATGAGCAGTTCTTC.

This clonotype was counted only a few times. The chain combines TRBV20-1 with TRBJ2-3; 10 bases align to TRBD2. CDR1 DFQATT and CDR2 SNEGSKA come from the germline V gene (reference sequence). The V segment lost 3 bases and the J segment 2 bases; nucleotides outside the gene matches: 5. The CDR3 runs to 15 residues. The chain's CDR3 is CSASRLAGATDTQYF. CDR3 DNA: TGCAGTGCTAGCAGGCTAGCGGGGGCCACAGATACGCAGTATTTT.

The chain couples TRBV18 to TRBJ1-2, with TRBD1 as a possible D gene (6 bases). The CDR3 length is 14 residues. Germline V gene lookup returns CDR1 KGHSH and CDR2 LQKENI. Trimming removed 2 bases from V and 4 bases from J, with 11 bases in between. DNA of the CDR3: TGTGCCAGCTCACCAGGGGGGCCGAGCTATGGCTACACCTTC. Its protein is CASSPGGPSYGYTF.

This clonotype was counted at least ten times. The CDR3 DNA is TGTGCCAGCAGCCGTAGGAGGTTCGGGCAAGAGACCCAGTACTTC. Its protein product is CASSRRRFGQETQYF. The gene calls are TRBV6-2 or TRBV6-3 and TRBJ2-5; possible D gene TRBD2, 5 bases. Germline CDR1 reads MNHEY; CDR2 reads SVGEGT. The CDR3 has 15 residues. V was pared by 6 bases and J by 2 bases, with 16 bases between.

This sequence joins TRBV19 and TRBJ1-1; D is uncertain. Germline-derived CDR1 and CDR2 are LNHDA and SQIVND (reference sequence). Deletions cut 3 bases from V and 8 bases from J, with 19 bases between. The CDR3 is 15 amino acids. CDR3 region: CASSMGTAAPKEAFF. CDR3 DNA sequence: TGTGCCAGTAGTATGGGCACGGCAGCACCGAAGGAAGCTTTCTTT.

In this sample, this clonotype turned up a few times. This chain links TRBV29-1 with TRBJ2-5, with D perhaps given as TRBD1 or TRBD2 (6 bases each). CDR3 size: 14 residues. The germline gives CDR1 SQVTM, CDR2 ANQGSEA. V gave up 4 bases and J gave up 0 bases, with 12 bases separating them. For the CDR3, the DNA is TGCAGCGTTGCGGTAGGGGGGAACCAAGAGACCCAGTACTTC. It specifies CSVAVGGNQETQYF.

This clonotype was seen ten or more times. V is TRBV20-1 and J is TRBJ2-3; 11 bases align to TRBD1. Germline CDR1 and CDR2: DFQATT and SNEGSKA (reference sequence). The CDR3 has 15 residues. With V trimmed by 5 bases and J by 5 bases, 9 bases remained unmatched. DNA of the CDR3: TGCAGTGCTCCTGTGGGACAGGGGGGTGGAGATACGCAGTATTTT. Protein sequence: CSAPVGQGGGDTQYF.

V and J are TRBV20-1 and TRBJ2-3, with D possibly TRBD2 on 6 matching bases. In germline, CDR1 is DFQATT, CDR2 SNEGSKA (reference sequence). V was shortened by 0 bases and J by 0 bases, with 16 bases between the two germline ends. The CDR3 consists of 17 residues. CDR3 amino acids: CSARDLGGPDSTDTQYF. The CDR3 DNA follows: TGCAGTGCTAGAGATCTGGGGGGACCTGATAGCACAGATACGCAGTATTTT.

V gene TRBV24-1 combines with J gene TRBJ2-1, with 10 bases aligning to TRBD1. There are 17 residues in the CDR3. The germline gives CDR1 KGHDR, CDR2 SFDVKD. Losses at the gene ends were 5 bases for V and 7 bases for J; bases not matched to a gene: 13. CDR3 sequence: CATSAFRPDRGLNEQFF. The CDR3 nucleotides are TGTGCCACCAGTGCTTTTCGGCCCGACAGGGGGCTGAATGAGCAGTTCTTC.

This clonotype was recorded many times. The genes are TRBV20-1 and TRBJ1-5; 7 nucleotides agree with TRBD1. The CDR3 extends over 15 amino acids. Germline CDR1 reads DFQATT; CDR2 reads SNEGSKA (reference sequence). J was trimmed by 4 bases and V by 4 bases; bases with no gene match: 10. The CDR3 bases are TGCAGTGCTACAAAGACGACAGGGAGTAATCAGCCCCAGCATTTT. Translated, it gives CSATKTTGSNQPQHF.

The CDR3, as DNA: TGTGCCAGCAGTGATCCCGGGGGGACAGACGGCTCCTACGAGCAGTACGTC. This codes for CASSDPGGTDGSYEQYV. The chain combines TRBV6-1 with TRBJ2-7; D may match TRBD1 or TRBD2 (7 bases each). Germline assignment: CDR1 MNHNS and CDR2 SASEGT. The V gene lost 3 bases and the J gene lost 0 bases, with 18 bases spanning the gap. The CDR3 extends over 17 amino acids.

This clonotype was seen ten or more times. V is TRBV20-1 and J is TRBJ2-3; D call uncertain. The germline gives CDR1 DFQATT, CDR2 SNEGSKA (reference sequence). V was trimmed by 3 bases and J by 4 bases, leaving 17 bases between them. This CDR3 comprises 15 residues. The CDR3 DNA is TGCAGTGCTAGCCCGGGTAGGGATGATCCAGATACGCAGTATTTT. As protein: CSASPGRDDPDTQYF.

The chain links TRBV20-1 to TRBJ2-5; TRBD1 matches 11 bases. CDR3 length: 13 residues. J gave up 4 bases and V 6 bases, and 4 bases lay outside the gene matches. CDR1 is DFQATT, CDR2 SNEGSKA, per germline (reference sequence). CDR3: CSASGTGGETQYF. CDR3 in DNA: TGCAGTGCAAGTGGGACAGGGGGAGAGACCCAGTACTTC.

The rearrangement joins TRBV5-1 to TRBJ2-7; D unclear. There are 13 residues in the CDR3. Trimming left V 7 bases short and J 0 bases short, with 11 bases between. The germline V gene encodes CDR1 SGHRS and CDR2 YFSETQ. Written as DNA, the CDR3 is TGCGCCAGCGCCGTCACCTTCTCCTACGAGCAGTACTTC. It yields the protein CASAVTFSYEQYF.

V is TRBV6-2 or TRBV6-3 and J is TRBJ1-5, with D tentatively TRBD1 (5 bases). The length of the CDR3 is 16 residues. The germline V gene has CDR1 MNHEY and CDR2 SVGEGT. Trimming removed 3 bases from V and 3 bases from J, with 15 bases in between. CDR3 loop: CASSYIMGHFNQPQHF. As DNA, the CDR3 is TGTGCCAGCAGTTATATAATGGGGCACTTCAATCAGCCCCAGCATTTT.

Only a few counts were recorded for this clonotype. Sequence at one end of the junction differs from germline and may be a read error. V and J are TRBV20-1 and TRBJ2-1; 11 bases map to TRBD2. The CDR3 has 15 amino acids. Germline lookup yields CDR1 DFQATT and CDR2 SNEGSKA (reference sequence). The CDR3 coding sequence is TGCAGTGCTCTAGGCGTAGCGGGGGGGGTGCATGAGCGGTTCTTC. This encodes CSALGVAGGVHERFF.

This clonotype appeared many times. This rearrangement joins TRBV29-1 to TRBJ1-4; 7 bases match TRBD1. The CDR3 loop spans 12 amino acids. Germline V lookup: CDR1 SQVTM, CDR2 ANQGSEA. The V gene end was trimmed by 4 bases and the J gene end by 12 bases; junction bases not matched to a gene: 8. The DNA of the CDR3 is TGCAGCGTTGGACAGGGCGGGCAACAACTGTTTTTT. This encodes CSVGQGGQQLFF.

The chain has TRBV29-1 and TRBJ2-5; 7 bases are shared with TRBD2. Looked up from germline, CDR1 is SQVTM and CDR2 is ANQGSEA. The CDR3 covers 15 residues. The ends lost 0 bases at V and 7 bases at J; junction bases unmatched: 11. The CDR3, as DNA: TGCAGCGTTGAAGATCCCCCGGGGTGGGAGGGGACCCAGTACTTC. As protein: CSVEDPPGWEGTQYF.

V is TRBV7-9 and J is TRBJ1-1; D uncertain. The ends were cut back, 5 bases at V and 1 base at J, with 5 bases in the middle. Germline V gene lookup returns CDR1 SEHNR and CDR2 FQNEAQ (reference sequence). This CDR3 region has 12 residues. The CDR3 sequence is CASSAWNTEAFF. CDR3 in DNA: TGTGCCAGCAGCGCGTGGAACACTGAAGCTTTCTTT. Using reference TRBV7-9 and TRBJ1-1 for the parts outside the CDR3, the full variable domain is DTGVSQNPRHKITKRGQNVTFRCDPISEHNRLYWYRQTLGQGPEFLTYFQNEAQLEKSRLLSDRFSAERPKGSFSTLEIQRTEQGDSAMYLCASSAWNTEAFFGQGTRLTVV.

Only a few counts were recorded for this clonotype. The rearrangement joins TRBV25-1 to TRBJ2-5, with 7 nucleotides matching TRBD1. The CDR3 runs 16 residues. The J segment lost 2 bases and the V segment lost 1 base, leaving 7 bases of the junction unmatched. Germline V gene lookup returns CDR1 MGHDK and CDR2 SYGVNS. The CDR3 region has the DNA TGTGCCAGCAGTGAATCAGGCAGGGGGAGACAAGAGACCCAGTACTTC. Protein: CASSESGRGRQETQYF.